This T cell receptor beta chain is drawn from a study of blood T cells in healthy people across ages. Study results and limitations: As age increased, TCR beta diversity per million T cells fell in a roughly linear fashion.

Alongside a J-beta primer mix, a sample-barcoded 5' primer served in a second PCR lasting 7 to 11 cycles. TCRdb ran MiXCR on the 5' RACE reads and lists one entry per CDR3 protein. Found here are about 1.8 million distinct CDR3 sequences, roughly 49% of them singletons; the top ten hold over 2%. Worth noting for this clonotype: What it recognizes is unknown.

V was clipped by 6 bases and J by 10 bases, with 18 bases between them. CDR3 length equals 14 residues. Germline CDR1 reads MGHDK; CDR2 reads SYGVNS. The receptor's source is a woman aged 40 to 50 in good health. This sequence joins TRBV25-1 and TRBJ1-4; D may be TRBD1 (5 bases). Sequenced sample: blood. CDR3 nucleotides: TGTGCCAGCAGCGATAGGGCTTATGGGGGAAAACTGTTTTTT. It translates to CASSDRAYGGKLFF.